Listed here are 9 T cell receptor beta chains from one sample, sequenced in a study of graft-versus-host responses after intestinal transplantation. Repertoires were generated with immunoSEQ multiplex PCR, while TCRdb's copy carries only in-frame clones and drops some. The sample includes some 90,000 clones, roughly 80% of them seen just once. Antigens for these TCRs are unknown. This specimen was unstimulated CD4+ T cells sorted from spleen or lymph node cells, taken before intestinal transplant. The receptors shown here come from a human donor who received an intestinal transplant.

In this sample, this clone turned up once. The chain combines TRBV6-5 with TRBJ2-7, with 9 bases that match TRBD1. There are 15 residues in the CDR3. CDR1 and CDR2 from the germline V gene are MNHEY and SVGAGI. The junction had 12 bases not matched to a gene; V was cut back by 6 bases and J by 6 bases. Here the CDR3 reads CASSRTGTGRVEQYF. The CDR3 bases are TGTGCCAGCAGCCGCACAGGGACAGGGCGGGTCGAGCAGTACTTC.

The genes are TRBV9 and TRBJ1-4; maybe TRBD1 (5 bases). The CDR3 has 14 amino acids. Trimming removed 4 bases from V and 4 bases from J, with 11 bases in between. Germline CDR1 SGDLS, CDR2 YYNGEE. The CDR3 sequence: CASSRDRDNEKLFF. CDR3 sequence (DNA): TGTGCCAGCAGCCGCGACAGAGATAATGAAAAACTGTTTTTT.

The chain joins TRBV5-1 to TRBJ2-2; possible D gene TRBD2, 5 bases. Trimming shortened V by 3 bases and J by 5 bases, and 14 bases separated the two germline ends. CDR1 and CDR2 from the germline V gene are SGHRS and YFSETQ. CDR3 length equals 15 residues. CDR3 amino acids: CASSWASRLTGELFF. The CDR3 DNA reads as TGCGCCAGCAGCTGGGCTAGCCGCTTAACCGGGGAGCTGTTTTTT.

The V gene is TRBV5-1, the J gene TRBJ2-3, with D tentatively TRBD2 (7 bases). Deletions cut 0 bases from V and 2 bases from J, with 19 bases between. The CDR3 has 18 residues. Germline V gene sequence: CDR1 SGHRS, CDR2 YFSETQ. As DNA, the CDR3 is TGCGCCAGCAGCTTGGCCCACTGGGGGGGGCGGAACACAGATACGCAGTATTTT. As protein: CASSLAHWGGRNTDTQYF.

The genes are TRBV28 and TRBJ2-1; D perhaps matches TRBD1 (6 bases). From germline, CDR1 is MDHEN and CDR2 SYDVKM. Trimming took off 5 bases at V and 3 bases at J, with 8 bases between the two ends. There are 13 residues in the CDR3. This CDR3 is CASSVDSYNEQFF. In DNA form, the CDR3 reads TGTGCCAGCAGTGTGGACAGCTACAATGAGCAGTTCTTC.

The chain has TRBV4-1 and TRBJ2-2; possibly TRBD2 for D (6 bases). Germline-derived CDR1 and CDR2 are MGHRA and YSYEKL. Trimming removed 1 base from V and 1 base from J, with 10 bases in between. This CDR3 region has 16 residues. The CDR3 is CASSQGERVNTGELFF. For the CDR3, the DNA is TGCGCCAGCAGCCAAGGCGAGCGGGTGAACACCGGGGAGCTGTTTTTT.

The chain is built from TRBV7-9 and TRBJ2-7; no clear D gene. V gave up 7 bases and J gave up 2 bases, with 15 bases separating them. The CDR3 totals 14 residues. Germline V CDR1 and CDR2: SEHNR, FQNEAQ (reference sequence). The CDR3 here is CASTPYGRTYEQYF. CDR3 in DNA: TGTGCCAGCACCCCTTATGGCAGAACCTACGAGCAGTACTTC.

The CDR3 DNA reads TGTGCCAGCAGGGATGGACAGAAAGAGACCCAGTACTTC. This codes for CASRDGQKETQYF. J is TRBJ2-5 and V is TRBV6-1, with a tentative D call TRBD1 (6 bases). CDR1 and CDR2 from the germline V gene are MNHNS and SASEGT. V was pared by 6 bases and J by 3 bases, with 11 bases between. This CDR3 is 13 amino acids long.

The genes are TRBV6-5 and TRBJ1-3; possible D gene TRBD1, 6 bases. V lost 2 bases, J lost 0 bases, and 11 bases lay in between. The CDR3 has 16 amino acids. Germline V lookup: CDR1 MNHEY, CDR2 SVGAGI. CDR3: CASSYRQGFSGNTIYF. The CDR3 DNA is TGTGCCAGCAGTTACCGCCAGGGGTTCTCTGGAAACACCATATATTTT.